This paragraph reports one TCR beta chain. The table lists this clonotype with a few counts. Its antigen remains undetermined. Base-call qualities are not available, and no considerably larger clone is one nucleotide away. For sequencing, an Illumina HiSeq 1500 was employed. TCRdb took the public reads, trimmed them with fastp at Q25, ran MiXCR for clone calling and kept in-frame beta chains. CDR3 protein duplicates are merged, each entry listing the most common genes and DNA. Within this sample are roughly 630,000 distinct CDR3 sequences, with approximately 24% of them counted one time only. In total, the top ten clones hold 8% of the sample. The germline V gene supplies CDR1 SGHAT and CDR2 FQNNGV. The CDR3 holds 15 amino acids from the cysteine to the phenylalanine. CDR3 DNA is the only sequence kept; it has 45 bases, read in frame from the first base. Trimming leaves V shorter by 2 bases and J shorter by 8 bases, with the junction holding 3 bases beyond the gene matches.

The entry originates in a study of T cell repertoires in cytomegalovirus infection (dated by TCRdb to the late 2010s). Some background on the complete study: Donor HLA type was relevant to the analysis, because carriage of CMV infection together with the matching HLA type was indicated by public TCR beta signatures.

Summary of the overall study and its limitations: The ex vivo response was dominated by HLA-C-restricted CMV-specific TCR beta clonotypes, which also provided the single most frequent clonotype in two of eight donors. In both this cohort and an independent roughly 330-donor cohort, the cumulative frequency of public TCR beta family members distinguished carriers of CMV infection plus the relevant HLA type.

The sequenced sample was CD8+ T cells from PBMCs. The sequence came from a human donor in good health (CMV status not recorded). Some clones in this sample may be carry-over from other donors' samples. Recombination connected TRBV11-2 to TRBJ2-1, with TRBD2 identical over 13 junction bases. The DNA sequence follows: TGTGCCAGCAGCTTACGGACTAGCGGGGGCTATGAGCAGTTCTTC. Its amino acids are CASSLRTSGGYEQFF.